The 31 T cell receptor beta chains in this list originate from one sample, sequenced in a study of technical replicates of blood from a few donors. TCRdb keeps only in-frame clones here, not all; method: immunoSEQ multiplex PCR. The sample holds around 16,000 clones, over 80% seen once. Sequences were obtained from PBMCs. Source of these receptors: a human donor in good health.

For the CDR3, the DNA is TGCGCCAGCAGCCAAACAGGGGATACTGGAAACACCATATATTTT. Translated: CASSQTGDTGNTIYF. This chain links TRBV5-1 with TRBJ1-3; TRBD1 aligns across 7 bases. The V gene's germline CDR1 is SGHRS and CDR2 YFSETQ. Trimming took 4 bases from V and 2 from J; bases not matched to a gene: 6. The CDR3 is 15 residues long.

This CDR3 reads CSVDPLASEQFF. The CDR3 bases are TGCAGCGTTGACCCCCTAGCCAGTGAGCAGTTCTTC. The V call is TRBV29-1, the J call TRBJ2-1, with a weak D call TRBD2 (5 bases). Trimming stripped 3 bases from V and 9 bases from J, with 12 bases between. The CDR3 length is 12 residues. The germline CDR1 and CDR2 sequences are SQVTM and ANQGSEA.

The chain joins TRBV10-1 to TRBJ2-1; D might be TRBD1 (6 bases). V gave up 6 bases and J gave up 4 bases, with 10 bases separating them. This CDR3 contains 13 residues. Germline CDR1 and CDR2: WNHNN and SYGVQD (reference sequence). CDR3: CASSGGQYNEQFF. Written as DNA, the CDR3 is TGCGCCAGCAGCGGCGGACAGTACAATGAGCAGTTCTTC.

The V call is TRBV6-5, the J call TRBJ1-5; D perhaps matches TRBD1 (5 bases). This CDR3 contains 12 residues. CDR1 and CDR2 (germline): MNHEY, SVGAGI. In DNA form, the CDR3 reads TGTGCAGCGGGGGACGACAATCAGCCCCAGCATTTT. Its protein product is CAAGDDNQPQHF.

The chain links TRBV7-9 to TRBJ1-2; D is unresolved. The CDR3 contains 12 residues. V lost 5 bases and J lost 1, with 5 bases in between. The germline CDR1 and CDR2 sequences are SEHNR and FQNEAQ (reference sequence). The CDR3: CASSPNNYGYTF. Here the CDR3 DNA reads TGTGCCAGCAGCCCAAATAACTATGGCTACACCTTC.

This clone was observed a few times. This rearrangement joins TRBV6-5 to TRBJ2-5; 11 bases map to TRBD2. V gave up 4 bases and J gave up 1 base; unmatched junction bases: 5. The CDR3 runs 16 residues. CDR1 is MNHEY, CDR2 SVGAGI, per germline. As DNA, the CDR3 is TGTGCCAGCAGTTGGACCGGGACTAGCGGCCAAGAGACCCAGTACTTC. Translated, it gives CASSWTGTSGQETQYF.

The rearrangement links TRBV28 to TRBJ2-1; no reliable D call. The CDR3 sequence is 15 residues long. Trimming removed 6 bases from V and 4 bases from J, with 16 bases in between. Germline CDR1 MDHEN, CDR2 SYDVKM. The CDR3 spells CASSPPPARYNEQFF. The CDR3 coding sequence is TGTGCCAGCAGCCCTCCCCCGGCTAGATACAATGAGCAGTTCTTC.

The V call is TRBV7-2, the J call TRBJ2-1, with 7 bases fitting TRBD1. The CDR3 runs 16 residues. The V gene's germline CDR1 is SGHTA and CDR2 FQGNSA. Trimming at V came to 4 bases and at J to 0 bases, leaving 6 bases not matched to a gene. The CDR3 sequence is CASSSSTGSSYNEQFF. In nucleotides, the CDR3 is TGTGCCAGCAGCTCCTCGACAGGGAGCTCCTACAATGAGCAGTTCTTC.

The chain employs TRBV2 and TRBJ2-1, with a weak D call TRBD2 (6 bases). The CDR3 has 13 amino acids. Germline CDR1 is SNHLY and CDR2 is FYNNEI. Trimming took off 8 bases at V and 6 bases at J, with 14 bases between the two ends. In nucleotides, the CDR3 is TGTGCCAGCGACCGGGACTCAATCAATGAGCAGTTCTTC. Translation: CASDRDSINEQFF.

The chain has TRBV6-1 and TRBJ1-3, with D unclear. CDR1 is MNHNS, CDR2 SASEGT, per germline. This CDR3 spans 17 amino acids. The ends were cut back, 2 bases at V and 7 bases at J, with 21 bases in the middle. Here the CDR3 reads CASSELYVALGSNTIYF. The CDR3 bases are TGTGCCAGCAGTGAACTATATGTCGCCCTAGGATCGAACACCATATATTTT.

This chain connects TRBV18 to TRBJ1-5; D is unresolved. Germline V CDR1 and CDR2: KGHSH, LQKENI. The germline V and J ends were trimmed by 2 bases and 1 base, with 12 bases remaining between them. CDR3 size: 16 residues. DNA of the CDR3: TGTGCCAGCTCACCAAGAGTCGGTTTAAGCAATCAGCCCCAGCATTTT. Encoded protein: CASSPRVGLSNQPQHF.

V and J are TRBV6-6 and TRBJ2-7, with 9 bases aligning to TRBD1. CDR1 MNHNY and CDR2 SVGAGI come from the germline V gene (reference sequence). Trimming took 5 bases from V and 3 from J; bases not matched to a gene: 2. The CDR3 has 13 residues. CDR3 protein: CASSQGQGYEQYF. CDR3 coding DNA: TGTGCCAGCAGTCAGGGACAGGGCTACGAGCAGTACTTC.

The genes are TRBV5-1 and TRBJ1-4; the D gene is possibly TRBD1 (6 bases). CDR1 SGHRS and CDR2 YFSETQ come from the germline V gene. V shed 4 bases and J shed 5 bases, with 12 bases lying between them. The CDR3 is 14 amino acids. The CDR3 coding sequence is TGCGCCAGCAGCCTCCGGACAGCGAATGAAAAACTGTTTTTT. This codes for CASSLRTANEKLFF.

This chain joins TRBV9 and TRBJ2-7; 7 bases are shared with TRBD1. Germline V gene lookup returns CDR1 SGDLS and CDR2 YYNGEE. The V and J ends lost 2 bases and 3 bases, in that order; junction bases with no gene match: 8. The CDR3 spans 15 residues. DNA for the CDR3: TGTGCCAGCAGCGTCCCAGGACAGGCCGACTACGAGCAGTACTTC. Translating it yields CASSVPGQADYEQYF. Complete variable domain (other parts from reference TRBV9 and TRBJ2-7): DSGVTQTPKHLITATGQRVTLRCSPRSGDLSVYWYQQSLDQGLQFLIQYYNGEERAKGNILERFSAQQFPDLHSELNLSSLELGDSALYFCASSVPGQADYEQYFGPGTRLTVT.

The chain uses TRBV6-6 and TRBJ2-1; the D gene is possibly TRBD2 (5 bases). Germline-derived CDR1 and CDR2 are MNHNY and SVGAGI (reference sequence). The CDR3 spans 15 residues. Trimming shortened V by 6 bases and J by 0 bases, and 12 bases separated the two germline ends. DNA for the CDR3: TGTGCCAGCAGACCTCCCGGAGGCTCCTACAATGAGCAGTTCTTC. It is translated as CASRPPGGSYNEQFF.

The V gene is TRBV6-5, the J gene TRBJ2-7, with 8 bases matching TRBD2. V trimming: 7 bases; J trimming: 1 base; junction bases outside the gene matches: 6. Germline loops: CDR1 MNHEY, CDR2 SVGAGI. The CDR3 has 14 residues. This chain's CDR3 is CASIPSGRSYEQYF. The CDR3 bases are TGTGCCAGCATTCCTAGCGGGCGGTCCTACGAGCAGTACTTC.

This chain joins TRBV10-3 and TRBJ2-7; maybe TRBD2 (6 bases). Per the germline V gene, CDR1 is ENHRY and CDR2 is SYGVKD. Trimming pared 8 bases from V and 6 bases from J, leaving 20 bases between. CDR3 length equals 14 residues. The CDR3 sequence is CAIGPGTQRGEQYF. CDR3 in DNA: TGTGCCATCGGACCCGGGACTCAGCGCGGCGAGCAGTACTTC.

The rearrangement uses TRBV10-3 and TRBJ2-1, with 9 positions matching TRBD2. The CDR3 consists of 16 residues. The trim removed 3 bases at V and 5 bases at J, leaving 8 bases unmatched. Germline-derived CDR1 and CDR2 are ENHRY and SYGVKD. This CDR3 reads CAISDNSGRTHNEQFF. As DNA, the CDR3 is TGTGCCATCAGTGACAATAGCGGGAGAACTCACAATGAGCAGTTCTTC.

The chain links TRBV29-1 to TRBJ2-7; D possibly corresponds to TRBD1 (6 bases). The length of the CDR3 is 12 residues. Germline V gene lookup returns CDR1 SQVTM and CDR2 ANQGSEA. The ends were cut back, 4 bases at V and 6 bases at J, with 13 bases in the middle. The CDR3: CSVAGVGVEQYF. The CDR3 nucleotides are TGCAGCGTTGCAGGGGTAGGGGTCGAGCAGTACTTC.

The chain links TRBV14 to TRBJ2-7, with D possibly TRBD2 on 5 matching bases. Between the trimmed V and J ends, which lost 5 bases and 0 bases, there was a span of 14 bases. CDR1 and CDR2 from the germline V gene are SGHDN and FVKESK. The CDR3 spans 15 residues. The CDR3 region is CASSAVGRDSYEQYF. The CDR3 nucleotides are TGTGCCAGCAGCGCGGTTGGTCGGGACTCCTACGAGCAGTACTTC.

This chain uses TRBV7-9 with TRBJ2-3, with 15 bases fitting TRBD2. The J segment lost 4 bases and the V segment lost 4 bases, leaving 6 bases of the junction unmatched. The CDR3 is made up of 17 amino acids. The V gene's germline CDR1 is SEHNR and CDR2 FQNEAQ (reference sequence). CDR3 nucleotide sequence: TGTGCCAGCAGCTCCGGACTAGCGGGAGGGCTCCCAGATACGCAGTATTTT. Its protein is CASSSGLAGGLPDTQYF.

CDR3 loop: CASSLWSNYGYTF. The CDR3 nucleotides are TGTGCCAGCAGTTTATGGAGTAACTATGGCTACACCTTC. The rearrangement links TRBV28 to TRBJ1-2; no firm D call. From germline, CDR1 is MDHEN and CDR2 SYDVKM. V dropped 0 bases and J dropped 1 base, with 3 bases sitting between them. This CDR3 is 13 amino acids long.

The chain has TRBV5-1 and TRBJ2-5; the D is unclear. Per the germline V gene, CDR1 is SGHRS and CDR2 is YFSETQ. The V and J ends lost 4 bases and 5 bases respectively, with 12 bases between them. This CDR3 spans 13 amino acids. As DNA, the CDR3 is TGCGCCAGCAGCCTGGTCCCGGAGGAGACCCAGTACTTC. Its translation is CASSLVPEETQYF.

This rearrangement joins TRBV5-1 to TRBJ2-5; 16 nucleotides match TRBD2. Trimming took 3 bases from V and 5 from J; bases not matched to a gene: 7. This CDR3 has 17 residues. CDR1 SGHRS and CDR2 YFSETQ come from the germline V gene. CDR3 sequence (DNA): TGCGCCAGCAGCTGGGGACTAGCGGGAGGGCCCGGGGAGACCCAGTACTTC. It codes for CASSWGLAGGPGETQYF.

V is TRBV28 and J is TRBJ2-7, with D maybe TRBD2 (7 bases). Germline V gene data show CDR1 as MDHEN and CDR2 as SYDVKM. The V end lost 3 bases, the J end lost 4 bases, and 28 bases lay between the germline ends. This CDR3 has 19 amino acids. In DNA, the CDR3 is TGTGCCAGCAGTTTCAGTCAGGGTCTGGGGGGGCTAGCGGAGTACGAGCAGTACTTC. Protein: CASSFSQGLGGLAEYEQYF.

The chain links TRBV19 to TRBJ2-1; 8 bases line up with TRBD1. Germline V gene data show CDR1 as LNHDA and CDR2 as SQIVND (reference sequence). The ends lost 6 bases at V and 7 bases at J; junction bases unmatched: 2. The CDR3 has 12 residues. The CDR3 region is CASRDRANEQFF. The CDR3 DNA follows: TGTGCCAGTAGGGACAGGGCGAATGAGCAGTTCTTC.

The chain links TRBV19 to TRBJ2-7; a weak D match, TRBD1 (5 bases). CDR3 length equals 14 residues. The germline V and J ends were trimmed by 1 base and 2 bases, with 9 bases remaining between them. Looked up from germline, CDR1 is LNHDA and CDR2 is SQIVND (reference sequence). CDR3 bases: TGTGCCAGTAGTATAGGGGGCGGCACCTACGAGCAGTACTTC. This codes for CASSIGGGTYEQYF.

This clone was seen only once. J is TRBJ2-3 and V is TRBV29-1, with 8 bases aligning to TRBD1. Germline CDR1 SQVTM, CDR2 ANQGSEA. The CDR3 has 14 amino acids. The J segment lost 4 bases and the V segment lost 6 bases, leaving 9 bases of the junction unmatched. The CDR3 protein is CSVRGRGQADTQYF. Here the CDR3 DNA reads TGCAGCGTAAGGGGCAGGGGGCAGGCAGATACGCAGTATTTT.

J is TRBJ1-1 and V is TRBV2; TRBD1 is a possible D gene (5 bases). The CDR3 loop spans 14 amino acids. Trimming shortened V by 10 bases and J by 0 bases, and 15 bases separated the two germline ends. Germline lookup yields CDR1 SNHLY and CDR2 FYNNEI. DNA for the CDR3: TGTGCCACCATTCAGACAGAAATGAACACTGAAGCTTTCTTT. The encoded protein is CATIQTEMNTEAFF. Complete variable domain (other parts from reference TRBV2 and TRBJ1-1): EPEVTQTPSHQVTQMGQEVILRCVPISNHLYFYWYRQILGQKVEFLVSFYNNEISEKSEIFDDQFSVERPDGSNFTLKIRSTKLEDSAMYFCATIQTEMNTEAFFGQGTRLTVV.

The chain is built from TRBV6-5 and TRBJ2-7; TRBD2 matches 8 bases. The CDR3 covers 16 residues. V lost 0 bases to trimming and J lost 2 bases; unmatched junction nucleotides: 6. CDR1 and CDR2 (germline): MNHEY, SVGAGI. The CDR3 spells CASSYSKTSAAYEQYF. CDR3 in DNA: TGTGCCAGCAGTTACTCGAAGACTAGCGCAGCCTACGAGCAGTACTTC.

The rearrangement links TRBV5-6 to TRBJ2-7, with 8 bases fitting TRBD2. From germline, CDR1 is SGHDT and CDR2 YYEEEE. CDR3 length: 15 residues. Losses at the gene ends were 2 bases for V and 5 bases for J; bases not matched to a gene: 9. The CDR3 DNA follows: TGTGCCAGCAGCTTAGCGGGAGCATATCTCGACGAGCAGTACTTC. This encodes CASSLAGAYLDEQYF.